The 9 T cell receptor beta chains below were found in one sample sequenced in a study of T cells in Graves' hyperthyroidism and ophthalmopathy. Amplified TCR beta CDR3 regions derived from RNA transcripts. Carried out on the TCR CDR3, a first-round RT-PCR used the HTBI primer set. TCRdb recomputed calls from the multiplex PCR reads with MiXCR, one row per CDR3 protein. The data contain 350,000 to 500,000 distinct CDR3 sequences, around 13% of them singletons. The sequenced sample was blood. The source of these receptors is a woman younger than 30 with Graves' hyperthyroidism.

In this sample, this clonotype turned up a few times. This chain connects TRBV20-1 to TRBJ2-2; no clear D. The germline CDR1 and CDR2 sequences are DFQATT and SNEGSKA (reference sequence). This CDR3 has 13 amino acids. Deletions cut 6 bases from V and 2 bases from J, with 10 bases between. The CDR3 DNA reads TGCAGTGCCTCTCCCGTAAACACCGGGGAGCTGTTTTTT. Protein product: CSASPVNTGELFF.

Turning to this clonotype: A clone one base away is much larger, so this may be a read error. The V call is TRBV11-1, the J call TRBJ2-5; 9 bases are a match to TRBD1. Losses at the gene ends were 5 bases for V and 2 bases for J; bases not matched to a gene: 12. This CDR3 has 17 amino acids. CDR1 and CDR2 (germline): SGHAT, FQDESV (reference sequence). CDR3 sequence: CASSPLMGTGTQETQYF. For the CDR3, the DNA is TGTGCCAGCAGCCCACTGATGGGGACAGGGACGCAAGAGACCCAGTACTTC.

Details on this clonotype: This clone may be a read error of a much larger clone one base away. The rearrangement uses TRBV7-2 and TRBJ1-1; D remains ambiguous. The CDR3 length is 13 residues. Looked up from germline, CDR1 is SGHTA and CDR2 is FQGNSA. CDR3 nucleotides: TGTGCCAGCAGCCCCAGCTATGACACTGGAGCTTTCTTT. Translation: CASSPSYDTGAFF.

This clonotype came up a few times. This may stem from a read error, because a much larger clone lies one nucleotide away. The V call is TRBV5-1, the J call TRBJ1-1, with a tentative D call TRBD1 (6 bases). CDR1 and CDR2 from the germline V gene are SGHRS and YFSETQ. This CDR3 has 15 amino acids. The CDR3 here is CASSLAGTTNTEALF. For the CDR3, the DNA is TGCGCCAGCAGCTTGGCCGGGACAACGAACACTGAAGCTCTCTTT.

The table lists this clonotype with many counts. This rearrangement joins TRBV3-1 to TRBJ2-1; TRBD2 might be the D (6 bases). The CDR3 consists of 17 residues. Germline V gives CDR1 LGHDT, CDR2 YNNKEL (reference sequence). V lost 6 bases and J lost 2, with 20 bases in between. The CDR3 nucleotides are TGTGCCAGCAGTGAAAAGACTAGATTCGAGACCTACAATGAGCAGTTCTTC. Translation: CASSEKTRFETYNEQFF.

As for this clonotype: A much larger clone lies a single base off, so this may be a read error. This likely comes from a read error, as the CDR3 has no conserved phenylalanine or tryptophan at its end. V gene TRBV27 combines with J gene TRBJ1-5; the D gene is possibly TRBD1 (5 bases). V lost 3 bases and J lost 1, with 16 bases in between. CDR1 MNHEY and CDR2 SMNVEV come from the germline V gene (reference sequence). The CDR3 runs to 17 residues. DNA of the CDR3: TGTGCCAGCAGTTTTAGCGTCCGGGGGGTAAGCAATCAGCCCCAGCATTCT. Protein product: CASSFSVRGVSNQPQHS.

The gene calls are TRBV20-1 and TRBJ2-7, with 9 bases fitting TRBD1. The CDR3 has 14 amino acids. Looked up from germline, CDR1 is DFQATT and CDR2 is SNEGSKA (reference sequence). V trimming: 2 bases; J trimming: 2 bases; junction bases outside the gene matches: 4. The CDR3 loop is CSARSGTGPYEQYF. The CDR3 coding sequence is TGCAGTGCTAGATCGGGGACAGGGCCCTACGAGCAGTACTTC.

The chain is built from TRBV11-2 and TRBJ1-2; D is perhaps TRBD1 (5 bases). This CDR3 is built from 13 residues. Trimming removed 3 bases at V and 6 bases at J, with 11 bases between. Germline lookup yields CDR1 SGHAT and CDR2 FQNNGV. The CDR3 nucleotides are TGTGCCAGCAGCTTTGAGCAGGGAGATGGCTACACCTTC. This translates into CASSFEQGDGYTF.

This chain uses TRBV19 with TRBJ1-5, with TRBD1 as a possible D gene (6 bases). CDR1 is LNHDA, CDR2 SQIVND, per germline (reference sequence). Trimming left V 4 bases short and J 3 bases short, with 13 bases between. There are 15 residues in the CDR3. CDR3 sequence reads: CASSRQWGANQPQHF. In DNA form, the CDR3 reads TGTGCCAGTAGTAGGCAGTGGGGGGCCAATCAGCCCCAGCATTTT.